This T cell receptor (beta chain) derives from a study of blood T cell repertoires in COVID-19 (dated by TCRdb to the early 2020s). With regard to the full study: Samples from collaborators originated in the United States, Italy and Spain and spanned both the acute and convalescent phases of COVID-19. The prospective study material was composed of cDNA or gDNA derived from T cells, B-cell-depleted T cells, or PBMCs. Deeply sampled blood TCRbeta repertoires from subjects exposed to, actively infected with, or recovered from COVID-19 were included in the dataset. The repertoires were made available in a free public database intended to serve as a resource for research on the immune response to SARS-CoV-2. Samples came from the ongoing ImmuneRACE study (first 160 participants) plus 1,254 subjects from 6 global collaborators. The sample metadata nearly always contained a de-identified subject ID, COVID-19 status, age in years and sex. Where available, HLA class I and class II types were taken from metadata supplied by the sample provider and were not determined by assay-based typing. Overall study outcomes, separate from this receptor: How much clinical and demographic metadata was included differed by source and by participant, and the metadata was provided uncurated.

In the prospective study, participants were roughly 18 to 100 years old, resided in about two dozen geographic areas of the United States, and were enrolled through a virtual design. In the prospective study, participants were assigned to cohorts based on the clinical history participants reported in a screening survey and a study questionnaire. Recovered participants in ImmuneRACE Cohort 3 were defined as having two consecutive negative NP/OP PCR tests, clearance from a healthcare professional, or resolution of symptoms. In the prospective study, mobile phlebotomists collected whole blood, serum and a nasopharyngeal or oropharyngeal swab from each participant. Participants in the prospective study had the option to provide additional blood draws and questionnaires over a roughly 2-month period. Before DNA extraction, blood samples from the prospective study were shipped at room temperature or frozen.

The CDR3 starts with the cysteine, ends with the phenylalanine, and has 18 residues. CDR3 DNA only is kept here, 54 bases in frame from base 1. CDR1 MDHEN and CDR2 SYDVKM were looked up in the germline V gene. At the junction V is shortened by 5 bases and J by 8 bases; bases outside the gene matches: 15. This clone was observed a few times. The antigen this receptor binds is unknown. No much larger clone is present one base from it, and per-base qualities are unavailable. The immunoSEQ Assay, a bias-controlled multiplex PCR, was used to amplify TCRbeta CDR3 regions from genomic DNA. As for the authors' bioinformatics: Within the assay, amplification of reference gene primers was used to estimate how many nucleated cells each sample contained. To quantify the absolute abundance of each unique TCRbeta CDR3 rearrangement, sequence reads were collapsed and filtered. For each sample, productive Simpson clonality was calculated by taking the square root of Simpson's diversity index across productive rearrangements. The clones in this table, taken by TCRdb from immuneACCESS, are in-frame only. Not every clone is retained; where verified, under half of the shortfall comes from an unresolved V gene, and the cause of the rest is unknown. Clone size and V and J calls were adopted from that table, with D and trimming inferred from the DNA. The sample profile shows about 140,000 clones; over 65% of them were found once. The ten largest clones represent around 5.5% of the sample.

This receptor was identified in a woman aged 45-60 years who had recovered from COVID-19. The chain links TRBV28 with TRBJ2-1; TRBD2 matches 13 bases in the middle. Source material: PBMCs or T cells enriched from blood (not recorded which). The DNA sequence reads TGTGCCAGCAGTCCGGGACTAGCGGGGTCGGCGTTTGAGGATGAGCAGTTCTTC. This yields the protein CASSPGLAGSAFEDEQFF.